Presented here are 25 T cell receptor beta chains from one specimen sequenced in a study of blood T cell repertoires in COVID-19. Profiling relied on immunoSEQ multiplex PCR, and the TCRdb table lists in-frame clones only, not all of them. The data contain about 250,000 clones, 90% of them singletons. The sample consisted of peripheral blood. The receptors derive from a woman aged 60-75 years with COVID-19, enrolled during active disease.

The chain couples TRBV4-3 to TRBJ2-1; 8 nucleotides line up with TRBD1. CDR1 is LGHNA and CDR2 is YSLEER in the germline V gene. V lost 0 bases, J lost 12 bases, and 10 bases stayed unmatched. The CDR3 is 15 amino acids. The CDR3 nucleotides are TGCGCCAGCAGCCAAGAAGGGACAGGCCGCCAGGGGCAGTTCTTC. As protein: CASSQEGTGRQGQFF.

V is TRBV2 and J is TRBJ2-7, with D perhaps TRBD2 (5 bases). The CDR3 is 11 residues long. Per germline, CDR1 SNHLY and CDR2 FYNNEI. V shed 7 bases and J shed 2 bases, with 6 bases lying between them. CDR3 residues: CASKGAYEQYF. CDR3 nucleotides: TGTGCCAGCAAGGGAGCCTACGAGCAGTACTTC.

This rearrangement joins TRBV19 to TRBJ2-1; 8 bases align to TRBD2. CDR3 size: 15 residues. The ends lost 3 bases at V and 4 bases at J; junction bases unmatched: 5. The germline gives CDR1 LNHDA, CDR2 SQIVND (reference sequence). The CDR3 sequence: CASSISRGGYNEQFF. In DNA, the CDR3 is TGTGCCAGTAGTATCTCTCGGGGGGGGTACAATGAGCAGTTCTTC.

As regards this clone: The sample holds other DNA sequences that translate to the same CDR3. DNA for the CDR3: TGTGCCAGCAGCGAAACCGGGACAGAAAATTCACCCCTCCACTTT. Translating gives CASSETGTENSPLHF. The chain couples TRBV9 to TRBJ1-6, with 7 bases that match TRBD1. Losses at the gene ends were 3 bases for V and 7 bases for J; bases not matched to a gene: 7. Germline-derived CDR1 and CDR2 are SGDLS and YYNGEE. The CDR3 is 15 residues long.

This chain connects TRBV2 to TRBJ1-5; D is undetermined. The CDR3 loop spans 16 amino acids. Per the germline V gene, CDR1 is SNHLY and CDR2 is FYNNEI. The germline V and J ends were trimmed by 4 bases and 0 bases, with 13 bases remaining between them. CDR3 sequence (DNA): TGTGCCAGCAGTGGTGGGCGTCAGAATAGCAATCAGCCCCAGCATTTT. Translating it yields CASSGGRQNSNQPQHF. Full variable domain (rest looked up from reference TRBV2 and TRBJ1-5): EPEVTQTPSHQVTQMGQEVILRCVPISNHLYFYWYRQILGQKVEFLVSFYNNEISEKSEIFDDQFSVERPDGSNFTLKIRSTKLEDSAMYFCASSGGRQNSNQPQHFGDGTRLSIL.

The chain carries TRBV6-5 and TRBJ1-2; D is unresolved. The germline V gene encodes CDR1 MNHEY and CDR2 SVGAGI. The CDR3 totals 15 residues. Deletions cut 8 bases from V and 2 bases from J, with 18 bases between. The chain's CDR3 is CASHRSGNTNYGYTF. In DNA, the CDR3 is TGTGCCAGCCATAGGAGCGGGAATACCAACTATGGCTACACCTTC.

Here the CDR3 DNA reads TGTGCCAGCAGTGTTGAGGCAGGGTATGGCTACACCTTC. As protein: CASSVEAGYGYTF. This chain uses TRBV2 with TRBJ1-2; the D gene is possibly TRBD1 (5 bases). CDR3 length: 13 amino acids. V was cut by 4 bases and J by 5 bases, with 11 bases left in between. Germline assignment: CDR1 SNHLY and CDR2 FYNNEI. Supplemented by reference TRBV2 and TRBJ1-2, the full variable domain reads EPEVTQTPSHQVTQMGQEVILRCVPISNHLYFYWYRQILGQKVEFLVSFYNNEISEKSEIFDDQFSVERPDGSNFTLKIRSTKLEDSAMYFCASSVEAGYGYTFGSGTRLTVV.

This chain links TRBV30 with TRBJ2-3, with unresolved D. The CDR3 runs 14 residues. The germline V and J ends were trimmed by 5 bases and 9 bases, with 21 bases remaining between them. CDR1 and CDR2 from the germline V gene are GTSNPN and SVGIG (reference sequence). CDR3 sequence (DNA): TGTGCCTGGTCCCCCGACTTTCTCGGGTTGACGCAGTATTTT. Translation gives CAWSPDFLGLTQYF. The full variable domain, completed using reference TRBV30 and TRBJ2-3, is SQTIHQWPATLVQPVGSPLSLECTVEGTSNPNLYWYRQAAGRGLQLLFYSVGIGQISSEVPQNLSASRPQDRQFILSSKKLLLSDSGFYLCAWSPDFLGLTQYFGPGTRLTVL.

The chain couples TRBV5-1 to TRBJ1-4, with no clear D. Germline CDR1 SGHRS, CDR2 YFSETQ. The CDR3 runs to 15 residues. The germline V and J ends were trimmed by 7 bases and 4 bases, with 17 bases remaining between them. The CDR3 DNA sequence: TGCGCCAGCTGCCGGGGTCGTCTAAATAATGAAAAACTGTTTTTT. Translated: CASCRGRLNNEKLFF.

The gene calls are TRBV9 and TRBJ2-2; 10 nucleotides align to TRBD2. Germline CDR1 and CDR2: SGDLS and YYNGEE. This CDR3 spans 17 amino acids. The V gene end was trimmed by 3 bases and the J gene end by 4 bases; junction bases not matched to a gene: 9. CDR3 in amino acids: CASSANPSGGPTGELFF. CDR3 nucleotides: TGTGCCAGCAGCGCCAACCCTAGCGGGGGTCCCACCGGGGAGCTGTTTTTT.

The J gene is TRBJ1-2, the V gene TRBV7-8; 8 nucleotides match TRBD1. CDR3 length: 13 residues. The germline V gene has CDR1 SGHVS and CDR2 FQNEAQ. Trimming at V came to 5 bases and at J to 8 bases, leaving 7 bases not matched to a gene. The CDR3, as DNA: TGTGCCAGCAGCACCCGGACAGGGTACGGCTACACCTTC. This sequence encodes CASSTRTGYGYTF.

The CDR3 loop is CASRRSQGNQPQHF. The CDR3 nucleotides are TGTGCCAGCAGACGAAGTCAGGGCAATCAGCCCCAGCATTTT. V and J are TRBV6-5 and TRBJ1-5, with D unresolved. V was shortened by 6 bases and J by 2 bases, with 11 bases between the two germline ends. Germline CDR1 is MNHEY and CDR2 is SVGAGI. The CDR3 is 14 residues long.

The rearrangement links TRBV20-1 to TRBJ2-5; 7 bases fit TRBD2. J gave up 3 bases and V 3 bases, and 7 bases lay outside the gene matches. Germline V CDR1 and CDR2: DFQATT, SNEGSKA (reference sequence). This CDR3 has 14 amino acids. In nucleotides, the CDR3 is TGCAGTGCTAGTCCGTGGGGACTAAAAGAGACCCAGTACTTC. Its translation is CSASPWGLKETQYF.

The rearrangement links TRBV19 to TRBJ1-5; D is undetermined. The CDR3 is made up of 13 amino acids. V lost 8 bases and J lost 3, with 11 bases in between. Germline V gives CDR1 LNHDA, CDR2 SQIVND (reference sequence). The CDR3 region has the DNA TGTGCCAGTGGTGGAGGCCCCAATCAGCCCCAGCATTTT. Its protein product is CASGGGPNQPQHF.

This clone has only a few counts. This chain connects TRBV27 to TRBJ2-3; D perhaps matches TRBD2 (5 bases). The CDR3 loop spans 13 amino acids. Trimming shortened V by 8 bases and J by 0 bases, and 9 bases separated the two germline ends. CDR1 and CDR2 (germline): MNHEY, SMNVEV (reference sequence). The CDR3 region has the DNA TGTGCCAGCCGGAGGCAGAGCACAGATACGCAGTATTTT. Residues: CASRRQSTDTQYF.

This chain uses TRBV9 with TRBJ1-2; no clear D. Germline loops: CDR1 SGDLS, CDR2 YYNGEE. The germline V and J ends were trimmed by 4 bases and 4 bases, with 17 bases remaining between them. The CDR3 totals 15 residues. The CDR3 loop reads CASSPIGESGYGYTF. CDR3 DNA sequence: TGTGCCAGCAGCCCAATCGGGGAGAGCGGCTATGGCTACACCTTC.

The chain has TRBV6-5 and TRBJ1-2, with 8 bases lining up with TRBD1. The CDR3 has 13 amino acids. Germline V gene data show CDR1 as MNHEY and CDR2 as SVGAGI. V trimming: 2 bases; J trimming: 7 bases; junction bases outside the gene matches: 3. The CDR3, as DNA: TGTGCCAGCAGTTACGGGACAGGAGGTGGCTACACCTTC. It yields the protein CASSYGTGGGYTF.

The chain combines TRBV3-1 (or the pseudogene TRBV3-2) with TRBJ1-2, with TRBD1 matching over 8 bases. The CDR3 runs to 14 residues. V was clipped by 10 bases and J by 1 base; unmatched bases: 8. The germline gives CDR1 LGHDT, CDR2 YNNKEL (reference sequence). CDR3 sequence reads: CATTDRGYNYGYTF. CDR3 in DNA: TGTGCCACCACCGACAGGGGATATAACTATGGCTACACCTTC.

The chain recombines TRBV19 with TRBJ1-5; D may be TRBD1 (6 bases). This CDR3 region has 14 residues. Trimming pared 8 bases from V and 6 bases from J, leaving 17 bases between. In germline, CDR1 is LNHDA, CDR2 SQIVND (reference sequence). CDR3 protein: CASDQGGGSQPQHF. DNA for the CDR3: TGTGCCAGTGACCAAGGGGGGGGCAGTCAGCCCCAGCATTTT.

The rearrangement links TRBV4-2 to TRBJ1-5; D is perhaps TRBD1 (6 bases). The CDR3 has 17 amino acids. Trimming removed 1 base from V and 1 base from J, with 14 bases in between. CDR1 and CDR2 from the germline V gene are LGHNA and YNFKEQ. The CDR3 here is CASSQVGLDRSNQPQHF. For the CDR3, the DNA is TGTGCCAGCAGCCAAGTCGGCCTGGACAGAAGCAATCAGCCCCAGCATTTT.

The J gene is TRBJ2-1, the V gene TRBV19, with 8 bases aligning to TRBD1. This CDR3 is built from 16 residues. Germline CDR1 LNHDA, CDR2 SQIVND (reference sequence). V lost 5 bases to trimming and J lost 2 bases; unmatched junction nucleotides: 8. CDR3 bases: TGTGCCAGTAGTCCAAGGACAGGGTCGACCTACAATGAGCAGTTCTTC. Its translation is CASSPRTGSTYNEQFF.

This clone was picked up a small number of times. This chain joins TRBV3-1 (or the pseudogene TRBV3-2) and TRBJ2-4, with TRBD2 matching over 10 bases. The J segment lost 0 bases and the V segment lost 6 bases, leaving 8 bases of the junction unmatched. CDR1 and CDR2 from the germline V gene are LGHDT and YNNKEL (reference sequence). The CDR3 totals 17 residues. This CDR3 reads CASRGSGGPLAKNIQYF. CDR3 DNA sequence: TGTGCCAGCAGGGGTAGCGGGGGGCCATTAGCCAAAAACATTCAGTACTTC.

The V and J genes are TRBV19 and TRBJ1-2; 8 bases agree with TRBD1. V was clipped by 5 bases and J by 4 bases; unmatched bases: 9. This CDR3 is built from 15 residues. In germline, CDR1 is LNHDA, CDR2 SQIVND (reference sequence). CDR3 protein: CASSSGAGGLYGYTF. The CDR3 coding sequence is TGTGCCAGTAGTTCGGGGGCAGGGGGCCTCTATGGCTACACCTTC.

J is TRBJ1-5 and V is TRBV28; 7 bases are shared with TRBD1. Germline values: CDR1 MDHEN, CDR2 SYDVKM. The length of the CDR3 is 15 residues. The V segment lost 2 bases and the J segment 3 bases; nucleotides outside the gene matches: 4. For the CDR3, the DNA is TGTGCCAGCAGTTTACGGACAGGTTCCAATCAGCCCCAGCATTTT. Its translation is CASSLRTGSNQPQHF.

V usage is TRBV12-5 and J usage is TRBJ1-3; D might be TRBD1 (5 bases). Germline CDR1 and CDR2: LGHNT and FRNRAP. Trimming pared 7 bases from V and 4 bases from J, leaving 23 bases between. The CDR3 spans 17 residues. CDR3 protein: CASAAATGTHRGNTIYF. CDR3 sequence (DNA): TGTGCTAGTGCCGCCGCGACCGGGACTCATAGAGGAAACACCATATATTTT. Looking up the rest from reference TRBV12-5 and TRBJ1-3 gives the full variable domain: DARVTQTPRHKVTEMGQEVTMRCQPILGHNTVFWYRQTMMQGLELLAYFRNRAPLDDSGMPKDRFSAEMPDATLATLKIQPSEPRDSAVYFCASAAATGTHRGNTIYFGEGSWLTVV.